The clone carrying this T cell receptor beta chain was seen a single time. Trimming stripped 5 bases from V and 1 base from J, with 11 bases between. Germline assignment: CDR1 LNHDA and CDR2 SQIVND (reference sequence). The CDR3 loop spans 14 amino acids. The data were obtained in a study of blood T cell repertoires in COVID-19. Study details: Sources were T cells, B-cell-depleted T cells, or PBMCs; the material itself was cDNA or gDNA.

Profiling relied on immunoSEQ multiplex PCR, and the TCRdb table lists in-frame clones only, not all of them. The sample has around 85,000 clones; more than 85% are singletons. Sequences were obtained from PBMCs or T cells enriched from blood (not recorded which). The genes are TRBV19 and TRBJ2-5; perhaps TRBD1 as D (6 bases). This TCR derives from a woman aged 45-60 years with acute COVID-19. As DNA, the CDR3 is TGTGCCAGTAGTCGAGGACAGCTCCAAGAGACCCAGTACTTC. Translated, it gives CASSRGQLQETQYF.